The present T cell receptor (beta chain) was sequenced within a study of low-dose radiotherapy and immunotherapy resistance in tumors. Looking at the study overall: Per fraction, Cohort 2 was given 1 Gy every two weeks, accumulating a total of 13 Gy over 26 weeks. Starting cycle 1 day 1, oral aspirin 300 mg was given daily for four cycles.

This clonotype was found many times. TRAV- and TRBV-specific primers were used for first-strand cDNA, which covered alpha and beta chains. A constant-region primer paired with the V-primer adapter amplified TCRs over about 19 PCR cycles. TCRdb re-analysed the reads in MiXCR, keeping a single row per CDR3 protein. The sample holds 65,000 to 100,000 distinct CDR3 sequences, about 18% seen once. J lost 3 bases, V lost 5 bases, and 11 bases had no gene match. The CDR3 loop spans 16 amino acids. Looked up from germline, CDR1 is MNHEY and CDR2 is SVGEGT. Time point noted: before trial treatment. Patients eligible had advanced solid tumors without tumor-infiltrating lymphocytes.

The source was PBMCs, collected before treatment. The chain links TRBV6-2 or TRBV6-3 to TRBJ2-7, with TRBD1 matching over 9 bases. This TCR came from a male donor with prostate cancer. CDR3 nucleotide sequence: TGTGCCAGCAGTCGGCTGCCGGGACAGGGAATCTACGAGCAGTACTTC. Translated, it gives CASSRLPGQGIYEQYF.